One sample yielded the 22 T cell receptor beta chains listed below, sequenced in a study of T cell repertoires in cytomegalovirus infection. TCRdb recomputed calls from the reads with MiXCR, one row per CDR3 protein. The table records about 240,000 distinct CDR3 sequences, roughly an eighth of them present only once. Sequenced material: PBMCs. These receptors were obtained from a human donor in good health (CMV status not recorded). Some clones in this sample may be carry-over from other donors' samples.

This clonotype was seen at least ten times. The chain has TRBV29-1 and TRBJ1-1; possible D gene TRBD1, 6 bases. Trimming removed 4 bases from V and 2 bases from J, with 17 bases in between. Germline-derived CDR1 and CDR2 are SQVTM and ANQGSEA. The CDR3 consists of 15 residues. The CDR3 region is CSVAGGGALNTEAFF. The CDR3 DNA reads TGCAGCGTTGCCGGCGGGGGGGCCCTAAACACTGAAGCTTTCTTT.

In the case of this clonotype: At one end, the junction sequence differs from germline, possibly due to a read error. This rearrangement joins TRBV6-5 to TRBJ2-1; 11 bases match TRBD2. There are 15 residues in the CDR3. Germline lookup yields CDR1 MNHEY and CDR2 SVGAGI. The CDR3 reads CASSSVAGGLYELFF. The CDR3 bases are TGTGCCAGCAGTTCCGTAGCGGGGGGGCTCTATGAGCTGTTCTTC.

This chain connects TRBV14 to TRBJ2-1; 7 bases are a match to TRBD1. The V and J ends lost 1 base and 5 bases, in that order; junction bases with no gene match: 17. CDR3 size: 19 residues. Germline-derived CDR1 and CDR2 are SGHDN and FVKESK. CDR3 sequence reads: CASSQAHRGPRRTHNEQFF. For the CDR3, the DNA is TGTGCCAGCAGCCAAGCCCACAGGGGACCCCGCAGGACGCACAATGAGCAGTTCTTC.

The chain combines TRBV4-3 with TRBJ1-6, with a weak D call TRBD1 (6 bases). Per germline, CDR1 LGHNA and CDR2 YSLEER. The CDR3 runs to 15 residues. V gave up 0 bases and J gave up 8 bases, with 11 bases separating them. The DNA of the CDR3 is TGCGCCAGCAGCCAAGACCCAGGGGTTGATTCACCCCTCCACTTT. This sequence encodes CASSQDPGVDSPLHF.

The genes are TRBV6-2 or TRBV6-3 and TRBJ2-5, with 12 bases aligning to TRBD1. The germline V gene has CDR1 MNHEY and CDR2 SVGEGT. This CDR3 contains 15 residues. V lost 8 bases, J lost 4 bases, and 8 bases stayed unmatched. The CDR3 sequence: CASRDRGQGGETQYF. The CDR3 coding sequence is TGTGCCAGCCGGGACAGGGGGCAAGGCGGAGAGACCCAGTACTTC.

This chain links TRBV24-1 with TRBJ2-2, with 11 bases lining up with TRBD2. V lost 5 bases to trimming and J lost 5 bases; unmatched junction nucleotides: 15. CDR3 length: 19 amino acids. CDR1 is KGHDR, CDR2 SFDVKD, per germline. The CDR3 DNA reads TGTGCCACCAGTGGGACCCTAGCGGGAGGCCTTCCTGAAACCGGGGAGCTGTTTTTT. Protein product: CATSGTLAGGLPETGELFF.

This clonotype was counted ten times or more. The rearrangement uses TRBV28 and TRBJ2-5, with D tentatively TRBD1 or TRBD2 (6 bases each). The germline V gene has CDR1 MDHEN and CDR2 SYDVKM. The CDR3 is 16 residues long. V was trimmed by 4 bases and J by 5 bases, leaving 20 bases between them. CDR3 nucleotide sequence: TGTGCCAGCAGTTCCCCGGCAGGGGAGGCCCTGGAGACCCAGTACTTC. Encoded protein: CASSSPAGEALETQYF.

J is TRBJ2-7 and V is TRBV6-6; 9 bases map to TRBD1. The V and J ends lost 4 bases and 4 bases, in that order; junction bases with no gene match: 11. Germline V lookup: CDR1 MNHNY, CDR2 SVGAGI (reference sequence). The CDR3 consists of 16 residues. CDR3 coding DNA: TGTGCCAGCAGTTTCCTCGGGGGGACAGGGCTGTACGAGCAGTACTTC. Encoded protein: CASSFLGGTGLYEQYF.

The gene calls are TRBV7-2 and TRBJ1-1; D not resolved. The CDR3 spans 12 residues. Germline assignment: CDR1 SGHTA and CDR2 FQGNSA. V lost 1 base, J lost 8 bases, and 8 bases lay in between. The CDR3 region has the DNA TGTGCCAGCAGCTTAGAAGGCGAGGAAGCTTTCTTT. It yields the protein CASSLEGEEAFF.

This clonotype was seen ten or more times. The rearrangement links TRBV19 to TRBJ2-7, with D tentatively TRBD1 (6 bases). Germline loops: CDR1 LNHDA, CDR2 SQIVND (reference sequence). V was pared by 5 bases and J by 6 bases, with 20 bases between. The CDR3 covers 15 residues. The CDR3 coding sequence is TGTGCCAGTAGTTTAGCCGGGACACCAATCCCCGAGCAGTACTTC. Translated: CASSLAGTPIPEQYF.

At least ten counts were recorded for this clonotype. The chain uses TRBV7-2 and TRBJ2-7, with 10 bases lining up with TRBD1. Germline CDR1 is SGHTA and CDR2 is FQGNSA. The CDR3 loop spans 13 amino acids. After removal of 4 bases from V and 3 bases from J, the junction contained 0 bases not matched to a gene. The CDR3 is CASSWTGGYEQYF. CDR3 bases: TGTGCCAGCAGCTGGACAGGGGGCTACGAGCAGTACTTC.

The rearrangement links TRBV12-3 or TRBV12-4 to TRBJ1-1; D is unresolved. V was trimmed by 8 bases and J by 0 bases, leaving 13 bases between them. This CDR3 has 14 residues. The CDR3 spells CASQERVVNTEAFF. The CDR3 DNA reads TGTGCCAGCCAAGAAAGGGTAGTGAACACTGAAGCTTTCTTT.

This clonotype occurred many times. The V gene is TRBV11-3, the J gene TRBJ2-3; TRBD1 is a possible D gene (7 bases). Per the germline V gene, CDR1 is SGHNT and CDR2 is YENEEA. V was trimmed by 4 bases and J by 5 bases, leaving 19 bases between them. This CDR3 is built from 16 residues. The CDR3 region is CASSSRGGGTVDTQYF. As DNA, the CDR3 is TGTGCCAGCAGCTCCCGAGGGGGCGGGACGGTAGATACGCAGTATTTT.

This clonotype was detected ten times or more. V is TRBV7-2 and J is TRBJ2-7; D unresolved. The V and J ends lost 1 base and 2 bases respectively, with 9 bases between them. The CDR3 is 14 residues long. Germline CDR1 is SGHTA and CDR2 is FQGNSA. The CDR3 reads CASSLDHGTYEQYF. The CDR3 DNA follows: TGTGCCAGCAGCTTAGATCACGGAACCTACGAGCAGTACTTC.

The chain recombines TRBV6-2 or TRBV6-3 with TRBJ2-7; 7 bases are a match to TRBD2. Trimming at V came to 6 bases and at J to 0 bases, leaving 8 bases not matched to a gene. In germline, CDR1 is MNHEY, CDR2 SVGEGT. This CDR3 comprises 15 residues. The CDR3 is CASSSPRGDSYEQYF. Here the CDR3 DNA reads TGTGCCAGCAGCTCGCCTCGGGGGGACTCCTACGAGCAGTACTTC.

This clonotype turned up a few times. V usage is TRBV6-5 and J usage is TRBJ2-1, with 10 nucleotides matching TRBD2. V was pared by 0 bases and J by 7 bases, with 9 bases of the junction left unmatched. CDR1 and CDR2 (germline): MNHEY, SVGAGI. The CDR3 runs 17 residues. DNA of the CDR3: TGTGCCAGCAGTTACTCGAACGGGCTAGCGGGAGTAAATGAGCAGTTCTTC. This gives the protein CASSYSNGLAGVNEQFF.

In its sample, this clonotype was seen many times. V is TRBV9 and J is TRBJ2-1; no clear D. From germline, CDR1 is SGDLS and CDR2 YYNGEE. Trimming took off 1 base at V and 7 bases at J, with 9 bases between the two ends. The CDR3 runs 13 residues. The DNA of the CDR3 is TGTGCCAGCAGCGTAAGTCAGCAAAATGAGCAGTTCTTC. Protein sequence: CASSVSQQNEQFF.

This clonotype was found many times. This sequence joins TRBV12-3 or TRBV12-4 and TRBJ2-3, with 12 bases lining up with TRBD2. The CDR3 sequence is 16 residues long. J was trimmed by 2 bases and V by 7 bases; bases with no gene match: 7. CDR3 nucleotide sequence: TGTGCCAGCATCCCCCGACTAGCGGGGGCCACAGATACGCAGTATTTT. It specifies CASIPRLAGATDTQYF.

The rearrangement uses TRBV28 and TRBJ1-5; D unresolved. This CDR3 has 15 amino acids. V was trimmed by 3 bases and J by 6 bases, leaving 15 bases between them. The V gene's germline CDR1 is MDHEN and CDR2 SYDVKM. The CDR3 reads CASSFGLVAPQPQHF. Here the CDR3 DNA reads TGTGCCAGCAGTTTTGGGCTCGTTGCTCCTCAGCCCCAGCATTTT.

Regarding this clonotype: A read error is possible here, since a much larger clone lies one base away. This sequence joins TRBV7-9 and TRBJ1-6; unclear D gene. Germline assignment: CDR1 SEHNR and CDR2 FQNEAQ (reference sequence). CDR3 length equals 11 residues. Trimming took off 3 bases at V and 8 bases at J, with 2 bases between the two ends. Here the CDR3 DNA reads TGTGCCAGCAGCTTCGATTCACCCCTCCACTTT. It yields the protein CASSFDSPLHF.

Many counts were recorded for this clonotype. The chain uses TRBV19 and TRBJ1-3; no definite D call. The CDR3 has 14 amino acids. V was clipped by 0 bases and J by 0 bases, with 3 bases between them. Per the germline V gene, CDR1 is LNHDA and CDR2 is SQIVND (reference sequence). CDR3 residues: CASSIDSSGNTIYF. The CDR3, as DNA: TGTGCCAGTAGTATAGACAGCTCTGGAAACACCATATATTTT.

This chain links TRBV5-1 with TRBJ2-2; TRBD1 is a possible D gene (5 bases). The CDR3 has 17 residues. V lost 0 bases to trimming and J lost 0 bases, with 12 bases between them. Germline V gene data show CDR1 as SGHRS and CDR2 as YFSETQ. The CDR3 loop is CASSLATTDTNTGELFF. CDR3 coding DNA: TGCGCCAGCAGCTTGGCAACGACAGACACGAACACCGGGGAGCTGTTTTTT.